What follows are 2 T cell receptor beta chains derived from one specimen sequenced in a study of shared clonotypes between healthy human individuals (dated by TCRdb to about 2020). The method behind the library was the immunoSEQ multiplex PCR assay. TCRdb carries this immuneACCESS record with in-frame sequences only. Its versions omit some clonotypes, under half of them owing to an unresolved V gene in the studies checked, with the rest unexplained. The sample table contains under 2,000,000 clones; only one count was recorded for around 96% of them. The ten largest clones capture roughly 1.2% of the sample. CD8 naive samples were obtained by positive selection for CCR7 among CD45RO-negative cells, yielding a CD45RA+CCR7+ population from which TemRA cells were excluded. The sequenced sample consisted of naive CD8+ T cells sorted from blood. The cell subset or site label, read with the paper, signifies: CD45RA+CCR7+. Source of these receptors: a man aged 18 to 35 in good health.

This chain joins TRBV4-2 and TRBJ2-7; the match to TRBD2 covers 10 bases. Trimming at V came to 0 bases and at J to 2 bases, leaving 10 bases not matched to a gene. Germline V gene lookup returns CDR1 LGHNA and CDR2 YNFKEQ. The CDR3 loop spans 18 amino acids. The CDR3 here is CASSQETLSGRDPYEQYF. In nucleotides, the CDR3 is TGTGCCAGCAGCCAAGAGACCCTCAGCGGGAGGGATCCCTACGAGCAGTACTTC.

The V call is TRBV11-2, the J call TRBJ1-3; the D is unclear. V lost 3 bases and J lost 0, with 15 bases in between. Per the germline V gene, CDR1 is SGHAT and CDR2 is FQNNGV. The length of the CDR3 is 17 residues. Here the CDR3 reads CASSFFTGDYSGNTIYF. DNA for the CDR3: TGTGCCAGCAGCTTCTTTACCGGAGACTACTCTGGAAACACCATATATTTT.